One sample yielded the 4 T cell receptor beta chains listed below, sequenced in a study of persistence of HIV-infected CD4 T cells. The antigens for these receptors are not known. The immunoSEQ assay was version 4, run in survey mode. Only in-frame clones appear in the TCRdb table, and some are missing; sequencing was by immunoSEQ multiplex PCR. The profile shows about 37,000 clones, around 80% of them singletons. Stimulation used 9 to 10 ug/mL lysate from CMV-infected fibroblasts. Memory cells lacking CD40L and CD69 with high CD45RO were sorted. The material sequenced was CD4+ T cells sorted from PBMCs after roughly 18-hour stimulation, taken from a patient who received antiretroviral therapy. The receptors shown here come from an adult man with HIV who was CMV-seropositive.

Only one count was recorded for this clone. The gene calls are TRBV18 and TRBJ1-1; 9 nucleotides match TRBD1. The germline CDR1 and CDR2 sequences are KGHSH and LQKENI. Trimming took 6 bases from V and 2 from J; bases not matched to a gene: 10. The CDR3 consists of 16 residues. The DNA for the CDR3 is TGTGCCAGCTCTTCCGGGACAGGGAATGTTAACACTGAAGCTTTCTTT. This codes for CASSSGTGNVNTEAFF.

Only a few counts were recorded for this clone. The CDR3 reads CASSLTSAVGGYTF. Here the CDR3 DNA reads TGTGCCAGCAGTTTAACCTCAGCCGTGGGAGGCTACACCTTC. V and J are TRBV28 and TRBJ1-2; D unclear. The CDR3 runs 14 residues. V lost 2 bases and J lost 8, with 15 bases in between. Germline-derived CDR1 and CDR2 are MDHEN and SYDVKM.

This clone was seen just once. The V call is TRBV2, the J call TRBJ2-1; the match to TRBD1 covers 11 bases. The V segment lost 7 bases and the J segment 12 bases; nucleotides outside the gene matches: 11. This CDR3 is 14 amino acids long. Germline CDR1 reads SNHLY; CDR2 reads FYNNEI. CDR3 sequence: CASNGRTGGNGQFF. The CDR3 nucleotides are TGTGCCAGCAACGGTAGGACAGGGGGCAACGGGCAGTTCTTC.

The chain joins TRBV5-4 to TRBJ2-3, with D unclear. V was clipped by 0 bases and J by 3 bases, with 11 bases between them. The length of the CDR3 is 15 residues. Germline-derived CDR1 and CDR2 are SGHNT and YYREEE (reference sequence). This CDR3 is CASSLEGLGTDTQYF. In nucleotides, the CDR3 is TGTGCCAGCAGCTTGGAAGGCTTGGGGACAGATACGCAGTATTTT. The full variable domain, rest sourced from reference TRBV5-4 and TRBJ2-3, is ETGVTQSPTHLIKTRGQQVTLRCSSQSGHNTVSWYQQALGQGPQFIFQYYREEENGRGNFPPRFSGLQFPNYSSELNVNALELDDSALYLCASSLEGLGTDTQYFGPGTRLTVL.